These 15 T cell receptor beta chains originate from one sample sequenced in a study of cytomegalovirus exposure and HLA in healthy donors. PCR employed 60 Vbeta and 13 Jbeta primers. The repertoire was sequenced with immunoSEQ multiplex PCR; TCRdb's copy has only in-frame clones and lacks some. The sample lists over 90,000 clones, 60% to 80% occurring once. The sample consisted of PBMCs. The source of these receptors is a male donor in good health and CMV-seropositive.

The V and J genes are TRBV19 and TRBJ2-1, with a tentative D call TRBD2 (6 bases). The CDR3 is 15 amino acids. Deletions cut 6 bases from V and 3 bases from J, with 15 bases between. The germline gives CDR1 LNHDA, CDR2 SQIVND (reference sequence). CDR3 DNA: TGTGCCAGTAGGGTCCGCGGGACTCGCTACAATGAGCAGTTCTTC. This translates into CASRVRGTRYNEQFF.

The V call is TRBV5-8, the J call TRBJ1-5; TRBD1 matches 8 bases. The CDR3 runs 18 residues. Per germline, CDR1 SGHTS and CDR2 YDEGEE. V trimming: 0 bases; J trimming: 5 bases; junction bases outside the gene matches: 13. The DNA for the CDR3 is TGTGCCAGCAGCTTGGGAACAGGGGGTGCCCCCGCGGATCAGCCCCAGCATTTT. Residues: CASSLGTGGAPADQPQHF.

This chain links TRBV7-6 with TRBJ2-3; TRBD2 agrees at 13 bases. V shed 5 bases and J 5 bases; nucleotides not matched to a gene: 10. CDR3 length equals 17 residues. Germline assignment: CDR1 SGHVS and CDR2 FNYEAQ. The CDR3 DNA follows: TGTGCCAGCAGCCCCCAAGCCGGGACTAGCGGGAAAGATACGCAGTATTTT. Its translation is CASSPQAGTSGKDTQYF.

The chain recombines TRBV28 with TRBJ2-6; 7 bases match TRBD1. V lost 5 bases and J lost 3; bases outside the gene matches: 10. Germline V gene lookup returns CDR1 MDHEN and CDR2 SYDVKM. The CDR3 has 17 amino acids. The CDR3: CASSLSKGARGANVLTF. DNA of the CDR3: TGTGCCAGCAGTCTTTCTAAGGGGGCTCGTGGGGCCAACGTCCTGACTTTC.

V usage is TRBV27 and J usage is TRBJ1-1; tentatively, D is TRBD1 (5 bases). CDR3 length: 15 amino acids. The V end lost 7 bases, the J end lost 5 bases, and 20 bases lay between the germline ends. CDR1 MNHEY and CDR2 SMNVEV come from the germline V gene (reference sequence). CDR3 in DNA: TGTGCCAGCACTCGAACGTGGGGCCCCGATACTGAAGCTTTCTTT. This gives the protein CASTRTWGPDTEAFF.

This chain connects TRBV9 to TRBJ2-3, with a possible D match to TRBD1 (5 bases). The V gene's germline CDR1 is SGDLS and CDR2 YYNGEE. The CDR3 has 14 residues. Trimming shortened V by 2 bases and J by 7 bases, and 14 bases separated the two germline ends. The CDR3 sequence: CASSVDQGRYTQYF. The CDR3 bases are TGTGCCAGCAGCGTCGATCAGGGAAGGTATACGCAGTATTTT.

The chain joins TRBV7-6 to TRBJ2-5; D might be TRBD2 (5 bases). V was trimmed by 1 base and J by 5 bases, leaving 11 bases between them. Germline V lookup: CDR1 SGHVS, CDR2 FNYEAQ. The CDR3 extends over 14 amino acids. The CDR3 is CASSLVRVQETQYF. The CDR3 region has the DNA TGTGCCAGCAGCTTAGTGAGGGTACAGGAGACCCAGTACTTC.

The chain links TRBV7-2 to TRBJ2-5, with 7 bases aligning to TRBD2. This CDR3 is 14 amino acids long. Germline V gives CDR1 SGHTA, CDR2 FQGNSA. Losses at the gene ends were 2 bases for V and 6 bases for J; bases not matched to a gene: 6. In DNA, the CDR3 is TGTGCCAGCAGCTTAAAGCGGGATTGGCAGACCCAGTACTTC. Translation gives CASSLKRDWQTQYF.

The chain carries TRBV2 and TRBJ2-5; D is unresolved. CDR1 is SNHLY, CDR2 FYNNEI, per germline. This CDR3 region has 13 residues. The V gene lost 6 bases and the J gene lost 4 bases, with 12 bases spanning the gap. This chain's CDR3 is CASSNLSRETQYF. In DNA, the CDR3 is TGTGCCAGCAGCAATCTTTCTAGAGAGACCCAGTACTTC.

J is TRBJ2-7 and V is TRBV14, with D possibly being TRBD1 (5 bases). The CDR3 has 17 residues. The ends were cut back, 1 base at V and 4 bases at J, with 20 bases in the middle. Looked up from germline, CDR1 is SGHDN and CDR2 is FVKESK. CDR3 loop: CASSQVRKGSTLYEQYF. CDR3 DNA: TGTGCCAGCAGCCAAGTACGTAAGGGGTCGACCCTTTACGAGCAGTACTTC.

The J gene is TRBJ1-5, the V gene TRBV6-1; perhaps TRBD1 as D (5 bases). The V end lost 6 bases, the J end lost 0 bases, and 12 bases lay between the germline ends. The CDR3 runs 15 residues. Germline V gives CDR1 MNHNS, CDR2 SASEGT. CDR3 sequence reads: CASSRVADSNQPQHF. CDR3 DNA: TGTGCCAGCAGCAGGGTAGCTGATAGCAATCAGCCCCAGCATTTT.

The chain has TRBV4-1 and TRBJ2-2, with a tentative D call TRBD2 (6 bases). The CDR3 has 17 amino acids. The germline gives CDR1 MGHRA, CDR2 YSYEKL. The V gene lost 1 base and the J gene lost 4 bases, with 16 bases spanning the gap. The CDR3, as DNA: TGCGCCAGCAGCCAAGCACTGGGGGGACGTAGCACCGGGGAGCTGTTTTTT. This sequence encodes CASSQALGGRSTGELFF.

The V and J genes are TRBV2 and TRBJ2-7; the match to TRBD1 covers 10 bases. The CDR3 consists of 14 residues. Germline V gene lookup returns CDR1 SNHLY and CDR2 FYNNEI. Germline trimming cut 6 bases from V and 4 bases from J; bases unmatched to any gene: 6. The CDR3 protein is CASRPTGGRYEQYF. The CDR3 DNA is TGTGCCAGCAGGCCGACAGGGGGCCGGTACGAGCAGTACTTC.

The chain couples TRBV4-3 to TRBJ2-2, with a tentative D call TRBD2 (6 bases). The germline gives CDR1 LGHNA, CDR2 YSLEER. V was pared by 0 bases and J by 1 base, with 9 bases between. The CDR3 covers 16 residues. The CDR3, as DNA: TGCGCCAGCAGCCAAGAAAGCGGGTGGAACACCGGGGAGCTGTTTTTT. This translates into CASSQESGWNTGELFF.

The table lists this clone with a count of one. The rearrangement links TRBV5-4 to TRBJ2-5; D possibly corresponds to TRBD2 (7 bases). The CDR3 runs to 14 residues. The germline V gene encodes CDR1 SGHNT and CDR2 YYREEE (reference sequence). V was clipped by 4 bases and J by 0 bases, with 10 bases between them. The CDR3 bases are TGTGCCAGCAGCCCGGGGGGCTACCAAGAGACCCAGTACTTC. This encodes CASSPGGYQETQYF.